These T cell receptor beta chains were read from a single sample in a study of blood T cell repertoires in COVID-19. Sequencing used immunoSEQ multiplex PCR; TCRdb keeps in-frame clones, though not all of them. The table records 330,000 or so clones, 80% to 90% of them present only once. Sequenced sample: PBMCs or T cells enriched from blood (not recorded which). These receptors all come from a man between 25 and 39 years old who had recovered from COVID-19. The CDR3 runs from the conserved cysteine through the conserved F or W. The order of the fields is D gene, V gene, J gene, CDR3 protein. The D gene is left open where the match is weak.

TRBD1,TRBV25-1,TRBJ1-2,CASSARQGANYGYTF
.,TRBV5-1,TRBJ2-7,CASSLSLGALYEQYF
TRBD1,TRBV27,TRBJ1-6,CASSFRGENSPLHF
.,TRBV28,TRBJ1-3,CASSPGGGRSGNTIYF
TRBD1,TRBV23-1,TRBJ1-5,CASSRVGGWRDGQPQHF
.,TRBV21-1,TRBJ2-7,CASISPGGLTYEQYF
.,TRBV27,TRBJ2-2,CASSFGGGTGELFF
.,TRBV5-1,TRBJ2-3,CASSLYNREGTDTQYF
.,TRBV12-3/TRBV12-4,TRBJ2-7,CASSPGGSYEQYF
TRBD1,TRBV11-2,TRBJ2-3,CASSSTGDGADTQYF
TRBD1,TRBV28,TRBJ1-6,CASSPPGTAGNSPLHF